Sequencing of this TCR beta chain was carried out in a study of blood T cell repertoires in COVID-19. TCRdb keeps only in-frame clones here, not all; method: immunoSEQ multiplex PCR. The sample lists 50,000 or so clones, over 80% occurring once. V was trimmed by 7 bases and J by 6 bases, leaving 22 bases between them. The CDR3 contains 15 residues. The germline gives CDR1 SGHRS, CDR2 YFSETQ. The clonotype was recovered from a man aged 55 to 70 with active COVID-19. Sequences were obtained from peripheral blood. This chain uses TRBV5-1 with TRBJ1-1; perhaps TRBD1 as D (6 bases). The DNA of the CDR3 is TGCGCCAGCCGAGCCGTGGAATTGGGGGCTGCTGAAGCTTTCTTT. It specifies CASRAVELGAAEAFF.